This T cell receptor (beta chain) was captured in a study of post-analysis software for immune sequencing data. Whole-study findings and limits: Compared with controls, patients had more of roughly five TRBV segments, including TRBV5-6, TRBV5-1 and TRBV20-1. Strong co-clustering by F measure was evident for samples that had been prepared in the same batch.

Prepared libraries of TCR beta cDNA carried unique molecular identifiers. TCRdb re-called the PCR reads through MiXCR, storing one row per CDR3 protein. The data contain 700,000 to 900,000 distinct CDR3 sequences, 46% of them singletons. About this clonotype: As yet, its antigen is unknown.

Germline V gene data show CDR1 as LGHDT and CDR2 as YNNKEL (reference sequence). The CDR3 runs to 14 residues. V was clipped by 4 bases and J by 5 bases, with 12 bases between them. The rearrangement links TRBV3-1 to TRBJ2-1, with D tentatively TRBD1 or TRBD2 (5 bases each). The sequence came from a girl aged 5-17 years with multiple sclerosis. Sequenced input: blood. The DNA of the CDR3 is TGTGCCAGCAGCCCCGCCGGGGCCGACAATGAGCAGTTCTTC. Translated: CASSPAGADNEQFF.